What follows describes a single T cell receptor beta chain. This CDR3 region has 15 residues. Germline lookup yields CDR1 SGDLS and CDR2 YYNGEE. The V gene lost 0 bases and the J gene lost 0 bases, with 9 bases spanning the gap. This entry is derived from a study of control samples from healthy donors and cancer patients. Clones were read by immunoSEQ multiplex PCR, and TCRdb kept only the in-frame ones, dropping some. The repertoire has about 160,000 clones, about 94% of them found once; the top ten carry around 8.5%. The clonotype was recovered from a woman in her forties in good health. The sequenced material came from blood. The chain uses TRBV9 and TRBJ1-2; the D is unclear. The DNA for the CDR3 is TGTGCCAGCAGCGTAGTGGCAGTGTCTAACTATGGCTACACCTTC. Translating gives CASSVVAVSNYGYTF.